One and the same sample provided the 30 T cell receptor beta chains below, sequenced in a study of blood T cell repertoires in COVID-19. The method was immunoSEQ multiplex PCR; TCRdb's version includes in-frame clones alone and lacks a portion of them. Here the sample spans fewer than 100,000 clones, over 75% being singletons. The sample consisted of peripheral blood. All receptors come from a man aged 55 to 70 with acute or convalescent COVID-19.

The chain uses TRBV7-2 and TRBJ2-2; 8 bases are shared with TRBD2. V gave up 5 bases and J gave up 0 bases; unmatched junction bases: 5. Looked up from germline, CDR1 is SGHTA and CDR2 is FQGNSA. The CDR3 is 16 amino acids. CDR3 nucleotide sequence: TGTGCCAGCAGCCCGCGGACTAGCCCGAACACCGGGGAGCTGTTTTTT. Its translation: CASSPRTSPNTGELFF.

This chain connects TRBV11-3 to TRBJ2-1, with D perhaps matching TRBD2 (5 bases). The germline CDR1 and CDR2 sequences are SGHNT and YENEEA. V gave up 5 bases and J gave up 9 bases, with 14 bases separating them. The CDR3 is made up of 13 amino acids. CDR3 sequence: CASSRILGGEQFF. The CDR3, as DNA: TGTGCCAGCAGCCGAATTTTAGGAGGTGAGCAGTTCTTC. Looking up the rest from reference TRBV11-3 and TRBJ2-1 gives the full variable domain: EAGVVQSPRYKIIEKKQPVAFWCNPISGHNTLYWYLQNLGQGPELLIRYENEEAVDDSQLPKDRFSAERLKGVDSTLKIQPAELGDSAVYLCASSRILGGEQFFGPGTRLTVL.

This clone was recorded a few times. This chain links TRBV2 with TRBJ1-1; possible D gene TRBD1, 6 bases. V lost 5 bases, J lost 3 bases, and 13 bases lay in between. In germline, CDR1 is SNHLY, CDR2 FYNNEI. The CDR3 spans 14 residues. CDR3 loop: CASSLHTGYTEAFF. The CDR3 DNA sequence: TGTGCCAGCAGTCTACATACAGGGTACACTGAAGCTTTCTTT.

The rearrangement joins TRBV6-2 or TRBV6-3 to TRBJ2-3; tentative D call: TRBD2 (6 bases). This CDR3 is built from 15 residues. V shed 0 bases and J shed 2 bases, with 9 bases lying between them. The germline V gene encodes CDR1 MNHEY and CDR2 SVGEGT. CDR3 sequence reads: CASSYSGGITDTQYF. The CDR3 nucleotides read TGTGCCAGCAGTTACTCAGGAGGGATCACAGATACGCAGTATTTT.

The rearrangement links TRBV7-9 to TRBJ1-2, with a possible D match to TRBD1 (5 bases). CDR3 size: 13 residues. The germline gives CDR1 SEHNR, CDR2 FQNEAQ (reference sequence). V shed 5 bases and J shed 4 bases, with 11 bases lying between them. The DNA of the CDR3 is TGTGCCAGCAGCCCGACAGTACTCTATGGCTACACCTTC. Protein: CASSPTVLYGYTF.

The chain is built from TRBV7-2 and TRBJ1-5; a weak D match, TRBD1 (5 bases). With 1 base removed from V and 4 bases from J, the gap between germline ends came to 14 bases. Germline V CDR1 and CDR2: SGHTA, FQGNSA. This CDR3 has 16 amino acids. The CDR3 loop is CASSLEGPGGNQPQHF. The CDR3 DNA follows: TGTGCCAGCAGCTTAGAGGGCCCCGGGGGGAATCAGCCCCAGCATTTT.

The V gene is TRBV6-1, the J gene TRBJ2-4; 8 positions agree with TRBD1. Germline assignment: CDR1 MNHNS and CDR2 SASEGT. The V segment lost 2 bases and the J segment 1 base; nucleotides outside the gene matches: 7. The CDR3 has 17 amino acids. The CDR3 DNA is TGTGCCAGCAGTGAAACGTCAGGGGGCATCGCCAAAAACATTCAGTACTTC. Amino acid sequence: CASSETSGGIAKNIQYF.

In nucleotides, the CDR3 is TGTGCCAGCAGCTTGGACGGGGGCACTGAAGCTTTCTTT. Translation: CASSLDGGTEAFF. The chain combines TRBV5-6 with TRBJ1-1; D is perhaps TRBD1 (5 bases). This CDR3 is built from 13 residues. V was shortened by 0 bases and J by 4 bases, with 7 bases between the two germline ends. Germline CDR1 is SGHDT and CDR2 is YYEEEE.

The V and J genes are TRBV18 and TRBJ2-5; D might be TRBD1 (5 bases). The ends were cut back, 1 base at V and 14 bases at J, with 23 bases in the middle. Germline CDR1 reads KGHSH; CDR2 reads LQKENI. The CDR3 totals 15 residues. The chain's CDR3 is CASSPLNGPRQFYYF. CDR3 nucleotides: TGTGCCAGCTCACCACTCAATGGTCCGCGACAGTTCTATTACTTC.

This chain connects TRBV5-1 to TRBJ1-5; 10 bases line up with TRBD1. Per the germline V gene, CDR1 is SGHRS and CDR2 is YFSETQ. Losses at the gene ends were 5 bases for V and 3 bases for J; bases not matched to a gene: 5. The CDR3 contains 15 residues. This CDR3 reads CASSTGTGDNQPQHF. The CDR3 coding sequence is TGCGCCAGCAGTACCGGGACAGGGGACAATCAGCCCCAGCATTTT.

The CDR3 nucleotides read TGCGCCAGCAGCTCTGTCGCGGGTGCAACCTACGAGCAGTACTTC. Amino acid sequence: CASSSVAGATYEQYF. V usage is TRBV5-1 and J usage is TRBJ2-7, with D tentatively TRBD2 (5 bases). Trimming shortened V by 3 bases and J by 2 bases, and 15 bases separated the two germline ends. Looked up from germline, CDR1 is SGHRS and CDR2 is YFSETQ. This CDR3 has 15 residues. The full variable domain, its missing parts supplied by reference TRBV5-1 and TRBJ2-7, is KAGVTQTPRYLIKTRGQQVTLSCSPISGHRSVSWYQQTPGQGLQFLFEYFSETQRNKGNFPGRFSGRQFSNSRSEMNVSTLELGDSALYLCASSSVAGATYEQYFGPGTRLTVT.

The gene calls are TRBV11-2 and TRBJ2-7, with no clear D. V shed 1 base and J shed 4 bases, with 5 bases lying between them. Germline loops: CDR1 SGHAT, CDR2 FQNNGV. The CDR3 consists of 12 residues. This chain's CDR3 is CASSLAPYEQYF. In nucleotides, the CDR3 is TGTGCCAGCAGCTTAGCCCCATACGAGCAGTACTTC.

This clone was observed a single time. The V gene is TRBV18, the J gene TRBJ1-1; D remains unclear. CDR1 KGHSH and CDR2 LQKENI come from the germline V gene. CDR3 length equals 13 residues. Trimming took 0 bases from V and 4 from J, leaving 6 bases between them. CDR3 residues: CASSPPAITEAFF. CDR3 coding DNA: TGTGCCAGCTCACCACCGGCCATCACTGAAGCTTTCTTT.

The gene calls are TRBV11-1 and TRBJ2-1; D call uncertain. V lost 1 base and J lost 4, with 5 bases in between. The CDR3 is made up of 13 amino acids. Germline assignment: CDR1 SGHAT and CDR2 FQDESV (reference sequence). The CDR3 loop is CASSLEQYNEQFF. The CDR3 DNA reads TGTGCCAGCAGCTTAGAACAGTACAATGAGCAGTTCTTC.

The CDR3 is CASSQEGTSGSFHYYEQYF. In nucleotides, the CDR3 is TGCGCCAGCAGCCAAGAAGGAACTAGCGGGAGTTTCCACTACTACGAGCAGTACTTC. The V and J genes are TRBV4-1 and TRBJ2-7; 11 bases are a match to TRBD2. Per the germline V gene, CDR1 is MGHRA and CDR2 is YSYEKL. Trimming took 0 bases from V and 3 from J; bases not matched to a gene: 13. There are 19 residues in the CDR3.

CDR3 region: CAWRGHPLPGSPLHF. For the CDR3, the DNA is TGTGCCTGGAGGGGCCACCCCCTCCCCGGATCACCCCTCCACTTT. This chain links TRBV30 with TRBJ1-6; D uncertain. Deletions cut 3 bases from V and 10 bases from J, with 19 bases between. Germline CDR1 is GTSNPN and CDR2 is SVGIG (reference sequence). The CDR3 has 15 residues.

The V gene is TRBV30, the J gene TRBJ2-3; D gene uncertain. The CDR3 extends over 12 amino acids. The V gene lost 0 bases and the J gene lost 6 bases, with 7 bases spanning the gap. From germline, CDR1 is GTSNPN and CDR2 SVGIG (reference sequence). CDR3 region: CAWSVISDTQYF. The CDR3 coding sequence is TGTGCCTGGAGTGTAATCTCCGATACGCAGTATTTT.

V usage is TRBV5-1 and J usage is TRBJ2-2; tentatively, D is TRBD1 (8 bases). Trimming removed 1 base at V and 1 base at J, with 20 bases between. CDR3 size: 19 residues. Germline V lookup: CDR1 SGHRS, CDR2 YFSETQ. The CDR3 DNA sequence: TGCGCCAGCAGCTTGTCCCTCTGGACAGGGAGGGGGAACACCGGGGAGCTGTTTTTT. Translating it yields CASSLSLWTGRGNTGELFF.

The CDR3: CASSDWDRGAEAFF. The CDR3 DNA sequence: TGCGCCAGCAGCGATTGGGACAGGGGGGCCGAAGCTTTCTTT. V gene TRBV5-1 combines with J gene TRBJ1-1, with 11 bases that match TRBD1. CDR3 length: 14 amino acids. Germline trimming cut 4 bases from V and 8 bases from J; bases unmatched to any gene: 7. Germline V gene lookup returns CDR1 SGHRS and CDR2 YFSETQ.

The chain links TRBV4-3 to TRBJ1-1; D remains unclear. Germline V gives CDR1 LGHNA, CDR2 YSLEER. The length of the CDR3 is 15 residues. The V end was cut by 3 bases, the J end by 2 bases, with 13 bases between. The CDR3 region has the DNA TGCGCCAGCAGCCATGCCGCGACGACAAACACTGAAGCTTTCTTT. Its protein is CASSHAATTNTEAFF.

This clone appeared a few times. The chain has TRBV3-1 (or the pseudogene TRBV3-2) and TRBJ2-7; 8 bases match TRBD2. Per the germline V gene, CDR1 is LGHDT and CDR2 is YNNKEL (reference sequence). The CDR3 sequence is 16 residues long. V shed 1 base and J 6 bases; nucleotides not matched to a gene: 11. CDR3 DNA: TGTGCCAGCAGCCAAGGCCTGGCGGGAGGAGGATTCGAGCAGTACTTC. Protein product: CASSQGLAGGGFEQYF.

V gene TRBV11-2 combines with J gene TRBJ2-1, with a weak D call TRBD2 (5 bases). The germline V and J ends were trimmed by 5 bases and 6 bases, with 17 bases remaining between them. The germline V gene has CDR1 SGHAT and CDR2 FQNNGV. CDR3 length: 15 amino acids. The CDR3 is CASSPAGGLGNEQFF. The CDR3, as DNA: TGTGCCAGCAGCCCCGCGGGCGGGTTGGGCAATGAGCAGTTCTTC.

The chain recombines TRBV14 with TRBJ2-1; D is possibly TRBD2 (7 bases). The CDR3 runs to 17 residues. Trimming left V 0 bases short and J 7 bases short, with 19 bases between. The germline gives CDR1 SGHDN, CDR2 FVKESK. CDR3 protein: CASSQEMGGLGENEQFF. The CDR3 nucleotides are TGTGCCAGCAGCCAAGAGATGGGGGGGCTTGGTGAAAATGAGCAGTTCTTC.

The chain recombines TRBV18 with TRBJ2-5; D gene ambiguous. The CDR3 covers 13 residues. Germline V lookup: CDR1 KGHSH, CDR2 LQKENI. V lost 3 bases and J 2 bases, leaving 7 bases between the germline ends. In DNA form, the CDR3 reads TGTGCCAGCTCACCGGGCGTTCAAGAGACCCAGTACTTC. It encodes CASSPGVQETQYF.

The chain links TRBV18 to TRBJ2-2, with 8 positions matching TRBD1. Looked up from germline, CDR1 is KGHSH and CDR2 is LQKENI. CDR3 size: 16 residues. V shed 3 bases, J shed 6 bases, and the junction held 9 bases outside the gene matches. The CDR3 nucleotides read TGTGCCAGCTCACCGTCCAGGACAGGGAGCGCCGGGGAGCTGTTTTTT. Its protein is CASSPSRTGSAGELFF.

The rearrangement joins TRBV4-1 to TRBJ2-5; 11 nucleotides align to TRBD1. The junction had 6 bases not matched to a gene; V was cut back by 4 bases and J by 5 bases. Germline V gene sequence: CDR1 MGHRA, CDR2 YSYEKL. There are 15 residues in the CDR3. CDR3: CASSRQDRGLETQYF. For the CDR3, the DNA is TGCGCCAGCAGCCGACAGGACAGGGGGCTCGAGACCCAGTACTTC.

CDR3 in DNA: TGTGCCAGCACCAAACCCCTCACAGGATCCTATGGCTACACCTTC. This translates into CASTKPLTGSYGYTF. The rearrangement joins TRBV6-5 to TRBJ1-2; D is perhaps TRBD1 (5 bases). The germline V gene has CDR1 MNHEY and CDR2 SVGAGI. This CDR3 comprises 15 residues. The germline V and J ends were trimmed by 7 bases and 4 bases, with 19 bases remaining between them.

V and J are TRBV19 and TRBJ2-4; a weak D match, TRBD1 (5 bases). This CDR3 is built from 17 residues. Trimming left V 0 bases short and J 2 bases short, with 14 bases between. Germline loops: CDR1 LNHDA, CDR2 SQIVND (reference sequence). The CDR3 is CASSIDPGRDTKNIQYF. CDR3 sequence (DNA): TGTGCCAGTAGTATAGACCCGGGCAGGGATACCAAAAACATTCAGTACTTC.

This clone has just a few counts. The rearrangement links TRBV19 to TRBJ1-1; a weak D match, TRBD1 (6 bases). V was clipped by 1 base and J by 9 bases, with 15 bases between them. Germline values: CDR1 LNHDA, CDR2 SQIVND (reference sequence). CDR3 length equals 14 residues. CDR3 sequence (DNA): TGTGCCAGTAGTATAGGTGGGTACAGGGTGCAAGCTTTCTTT. This encodes CASSIGGYRVQAFF.

V usage is TRBV5-6 and J usage is TRBJ1-4; 9 nucleotides agree with TRBD1. The CDR3 is made up of 16 amino acids. V shed 0 bases, J shed 8 bases, and the junction held 8 bases outside the gene matches. The germline V gene has CDR1 SGHDT and CDR2 YYEEEE. CDR3 nucleotide sequence: TGTGCCAGCAGCTTGGCGGGACAGGGCAAATACGAAAAACTGTTTTTT. Protein product: CASSLAGQGKYEKLFF.